Shown below are 29 T cell receptor beta chains from a single sample sequenced in a study of blood T cells in healthy people across ages. The second PCR ran roughly 7 to 11 cycles with a sample-barcoded 5' primer and J-beta primers. Using its own MiXCR run on the 5' RACE reads, TCRdb lists one record per CDR3 protein. The table lists about a million distinct CDR3 sequences, around 48% of them singletons. Sequences were obtained from blood. The receptors originated from a man aged 30 to 45 in good health.

The chain combines TRBV28 with TRBJ2-5, with 9 bases fitting TRBD1. The CDR3 contains 14 residues. After removal of 8 bases from V and 5 bases from J, the junction contained 9 bases not matched to a gene. Germline lookup yields CDR1 MDHEN and CDR2 SYDVKM. The CDR3 nucleotides read TGTGCCAGCCGGCGACAGGGGGTAGGGGAGACCCAGTACTTC. This translates into CASRRQGVGETQYF.

This clonotype was detected many times. The V gene is TRBV6-5, the J gene TRBJ2-1; D uncertain. Germline V lookup: CDR1 MNHEY, CDR2 SVGAGI. The V gene lost 2 bases and the J gene lost 9 bases, with 5 bases spanning the gap. This CDR3 is built from 11 residues. As DNA, the CDR3 is TGTGCCAGCAGTTACGTGGGTGAGCAGTTCTTC. Amino acid sequence: CASSYVGEQFF.

The chain joins TRBV2 to TRBJ2-2; maybe TRBD2 (5 bases). Trimming shortened V by 2 bases and J by 5 bases, and 9 bases separated the two germline ends. The germline gives CDR1 SNHLY, CDR2 FYNNEI. This CDR3 is built from 14 residues. CDR3 bases: TGTGCCAGCAGTGAATCCAGCGGTACCGGGGAGCTGTTTTTT. Its translation: CASSESSGTGELFF.

The chain carries TRBV7-2 and TRBJ1-6; D is unresolved. V lost 5 bases and J 11 bases, leaving 28 bases between the germline ends. Germline assignment: CDR1 SGHTA and CDR2 FQGNSA. CDR3 size: 18 residues. The CDR3 region has the DNA TGTGCCAGCAGCCAACGGCGCCTTTTTGGTCTCGAAAGGACACCCCTCCACTTT. Translated: CASSQRRLFGLERTPLHF.

Ten or more counts support this clonotype. The chain has TRBV2 and TRBJ2-5, with 8 positions matching TRBD2. The CDR3 is 17 amino acids. J gave up 8 bases and V 3 bases, and 17 bases lay outside the gene matches. CDR1 is SNHLY and CDR2 is FYNNEI in the germline V gene. The CDR3 DNA reads as TGTGCCAGCAGTGATTTCCGGACGGGGGGGATTTACTATACCCAGTACTTC. Protein product: CASSDFRTGGIYYTQYF.

This clonotype was seen repeatedly, ten times or more. CDR3 coding DNA: TGTGCCACCAGTGACGGGGGAAACTACGAGCAGTACTTC. Its translation is CATSDGGNYEQYF. The gene calls are TRBV24-1 and TRBJ2-7; TRBD2 might be the D (6 bases). This CDR3 region has 13 residues. The V end lost 4 bases, the J end lost 3 bases, and 9 bases lay between the germline ends. Germline lookup yields CDR1 KGHDR and CDR2 SFDVKD.

The table lists this clonotype with a few counts. The V call is TRBV29-1, the J call TRBJ2-7; D possibly corresponds to TRBD1 (6 bases). Trimming removed 5 bases from V and 1 base from J, with 9 bases in between. Germline values: CDR1 SQVTM, CDR2 ANQGSEA. The CDR3 length is 12 residues. In DNA, the CDR3 is TGCAGCGTTTGGACAGAGTCCTACGAGCAGTACTTC. It encodes CSVWTESYEQYF.

The chain employs TRBV5-1 and TRBJ2-7; no firm D call. CDR3 length: 15 residues. Trimming took 4 bases from V and 3 from J, leaving 17 bases between them. Germline V lookup: CDR1 SGHRS, CDR2 YFSETQ. The CDR3 DNA sequence: TGCGCCAGCAGCCGAGAAGAGTTAGGTAACTACGAGCAGTACTTC. Its protein is CASSREELGNYEQYF. The whole variable domain, remainder taken from reference TRBV5-1 and TRBJ2-7, is KAGVTQTPRYLIKTRGQQVTLSCSPISGHRSVSWYQQTPGQGLQFLFEYFSETQRNKGNFPGRFSGRQFSNSRSEMNVSTLELGDSALYLCASSREELGNYEQYFGPGTRLTVT.

To note about this clonotype: A much larger clone lies a single base off, so this may be a read error. The chain links TRBV10-3 to TRBJ2-5; 9 nucleotides match TRBD1. Losses at the gene ends were 6 bases for V and 11 bases for J; bases not matched to a gene: 13. CDR3 length equals 14 residues. Germline CDR1 reads ENHRY; CDR2 reads SYGVKD. In nucleotides, the CDR3 is TGTGCCATCAGCTGGACAGGGGACCGGGATGAGCAGTACTTC. Translated, it gives CAISWTGDRDEQYF.

A few counts support this clonotype. The CDR3 DNA follows: TGTGCCATCTCTGAGTTCCAAGAGACCCAGTACTTC. Translated: CAISEFQETQYF. V is TRBV10-3 and J is TRBJ2-5; no clear D. The CDR3 runs 12 residues. CDR1 is ENHRY and CDR2 is SYGVKD in the germline V gene. V was trimmed by 8 bases and J by 1 base, leaving 8 bases between them.

The chain couples TRBV5-1 to TRBJ2-3, with 8 bases lining up with TRBD1. V was clipped by 4 bases and J by 1 base; unmatched bases: 8. The germline V gene encodes CDR1 SGHRS and CDR2 YFSETQ. The CDR3 has 16 amino acids. The DNA for the CDR3 is TGCGCCAGCAGCCCCCAACCGGGACAGGGCACAGATACGCAGTATTTT. Amino acid sequence: CASSPQPGQGTDTQYF.

The chain links TRBV5-5 to TRBJ1-6; 8 bases fit TRBD1. Looked up from germline, CDR1 is SGHKS and CDR2 is YYEKEE (reference sequence). The CDR3 runs to 14 residues. After removal of 6 bases from V and 7 bases from J, the junction contained 6 bases not matched to a gene. The CDR3 DNA reads TGTGCCAGCAACAGTGACAGGGGAAATTCACCCCTCCACTTT. The encoded protein is CASNSDRGNSPLHF.

This chain connects TRBV10-3 to TRBJ1-1; tentatively, D is TRBD1 (5 bases). The V gene lost 2 bases and the J gene lost 7 bases, with 8 bases spanning the gap. Looked up from germline, CDR1 is ENHRY and CDR2 is SYGVKD. This CDR3 is built from 12 residues. The CDR3 here is CAISEAGNEAFF. CDR3 in DNA: TGTGCCATCAGTGAGGCAGGGAATGAAGCTTTCTTT.

The chain recombines TRBV20-1 with TRBJ2-3; 9 bases agree with TRBD2. V shed 0 bases and J 4 bases; nucleotides not matched to a gene: 5. CDR1 DFQATT and CDR2 SNEGSKA come from the germline V gene (reference sequence). This CDR3 has 15 amino acids. This chain's CDR3 is CSARDLSGGPDTQYF. The CDR3 nucleotides read TGCAGTGCTAGAGATCTGAGCGGGGGGCCAGATACGCAGTATTTT.

V is TRBV25-1 and J is TRBJ1-1, with unresolved D. The CDR3 runs 13 residues. The germline V and J ends were trimmed by 3 bases and 4 bases, with 9 bases remaining between them. The germline V gene has CDR1 MGHDK and CDR2 SYGVNS. This CDR3 is CASSESWGTEAFF. As DNA, the CDR3 is TGTGCCAGCAGTGAGAGTTGGGGCACTGAAGCTTTCTTT.

V gene TRBV27 combines with J gene TRBJ1-6, with TRBD1 matching 8 bases. The CDR3 loop spans 17 amino acids. Germline values: CDR1 MNHEY, CDR2 SMNVEV (reference sequence). J gave up 8 bases and V 0 bases, and 9 bases lay outside the gene matches. The CDR3 DNA reads as TGTGCCAGCAGTTTATCGGGGACAGGTTTAGGGTATTCACCCCTCCACTTT. This sequence encodes CASSLSGTGLGYSPLHF.

The chain links TRBV2 to TRBJ2-4; D possibly uses TRBD1 or TRBD2 (6 bases each). The last part of the DNA fits TRBJ2-7 better; the J call may be wrong. In germline, CDR1 is SNHLY, CDR2 FYNNEI. This CDR3 region has 14 residues. CDR3 DNA sequence: TGTGCCAGCACCCCCGGGGGCCTACTCTACGAGCAGTACTTC. Protein sequence: CASTPGGLLYEQYF.

As to this clonotype: A much larger clone sits a single nucleotide away, making a read error possible. The chain uses TRBV7-2 and TRBJ2-1, with D perhaps matching TRBD2 (5 bases). Trimming removed 1 base at V and 10 bases at J, with 14 bases between. Germline V lookup: CDR1 SGHTA, CDR2 FQGNSA. The CDR3 spans 14 residues. DNA for the CDR3: TGTGCCAGCAGCTTAGTTGCGGGTAACTACGAGCAGTTCTTC. The encoded protein is CASSLVAGNYEQFF.

Only one count was recorded for this clonotype. This rearrangement joins TRBV5-1 to TRBJ2-1, with a weak D call TRBD1 (5 bases). Germline V gene data show CDR1 as SGHRS and CDR2 as YFSETQ. Trimming took off 5 bases at V and 4 bases at J, with 13 bases between the two ends. The length of the CDR3 is 14 residues. CDR3 DNA: TGCGCCAGCAGAGGGGATTTAGGGTACAATGAGCAGTTCTTC. Its translation is CASRGDLGYNEQFF.

J is TRBJ2-3 and V is TRBV20-1, with 13 bases identical to TRBD2. CDR1 is DFQATT and CDR2 is SNEGSKA in the germline V gene (reference sequence). The V and J ends lost 2 bases and 0 bases, in that order; junction bases with no gene match: 8. This CDR3 has 18 residues. CDR3: CSARRGTSGVLSTDTQYF. CDR3 bases: TGCAGTGCTAGACGAGGGACTAGCGGGGTTCTTAGCACAGATACGCAGTATTTT.

The chain is built from TRBV20-1 and TRBJ2-3; 7 bases align to TRBD2. This CDR3 spans 14 amino acids. The germline V gene has CDR1 DFQATT and CDR2 SNEGSKA (reference sequence). J was trimmed by 1 base and V by 2 bases; bases with no gene match: 3. In DNA, the CDR3 is TGCAGTGCTAGACCCACTAGCGGCACAGATACGCAGTATTTT. It translates to CSARPTSGTDTQYF.

A few counts support this clonotype. The rearrangement joins TRBV7-2 to TRBJ2-3, with 8 bases lining up with TRBD2. Looked up from germline, CDR1 is SGHTA and CDR2 is FQGNSA. The CDR3 contains 17 residues. With 1 base clipped from V and 0 bases from J, the junction kept 6 bases outside the gene matches. This CDR3 reads CASSLVGVAGSTDTQYF. The CDR3 DNA reads TGTGCCAGCAGCTTAGTAGGTGTAGCGGGGAGCACAGATACGCAGTATTTT.

The chain is built from TRBV14 and TRBJ1-2, with D possibly matching TRBD1 (6 bases). CDR3 length: 12 amino acids. The germline gives CDR1 SGHDN, CDR2 FVKESK. V lost 6 bases and J lost 7, with 12 bases in between. The CDR3 DNA reads TGTGCCAGCAGGTTACAGGGTTCTGGCTACACCTTC. Its translation is CASRLQGSGYTF.

V gene TRBV10-3 combines with J gene TRBJ2-7; 11 bases match TRBD2. The CDR3 loop spans 14 amino acids. Per germline, CDR1 ENHRY and CDR2 SYGVKD. V shed 9 bases, J shed 0 bases, and the junction held 4 bases outside the gene matches. CDR3 nucleotide sequence: TGTGCCATAGCTAGCGGGGGGCACTCCTACGAGCAGTACTTC. This codes for CAIASGGHSYEQYF.

The gene calls are TRBV7-9 and TRBJ1-6, with 9 nucleotides matching TRBD1. CDR1 is SEHNR, CDR2 FQNEAQ, per germline (reference sequence). The trim removed 6 bases at V and 7 bases at J, leaving 7 bases unmatched. This CDR3 has 15 residues. This chain's CDR3 is CASRVQGARNSPLHF. CDR3 DNA sequence: TGTGCCAGCAGAGTACAGGGGGCTCGGAATTCACCCCTCCACTTT.

This chain links TRBV12-3 or TRBV12-4 with TRBJ2-5, with D perhaps TRBD1 (5 bases). The end of the DNA is better explained by TRBJ2-7, so the J call may be wrong. This CDR3 has 12 residues. Written as DNA, the CDR3 is TGTGCCAGCACCCTAGACAGTTACGAGCAGTACTTC. It specifies CASTLDSYEQYF.

The chain recombines TRBV6-1 with TRBJ2-3; no definite D call. Trimming cost V 2 bases and J 5 bases, with 8 bases left between them. Germline V gene sequence: CDR1 MNHNS, CDR2 SASEGT. The CDR3 covers 13 residues. DNA of the CDR3: TGTGCCAGCAGTGAAACGGTGGTAGATACGCAGTATTTT. Residues: CASSETVVDTQYF.

The rearrangement joins TRBV28 to TRBJ1-6, with D tentatively TRBD1 (6 bases). The CDR3 covers 15 residues. Germline V CDR1 and CDR2: MDHEN, SYDVKM. Trimming pared 4 bases from V and 7 bases from J, leaving 14 bases between. The CDR3 DNA reads as TGTGCCAGCAGTTCAGGGGAGGGCTCCAATTCACCCCTCCACTTT. This translates into CASSSGEGSNSPLHF.

The chain carries TRBV29-1 and TRBJ2-5; tentative D call: TRBD2 (5 bases). Germline V gene lookup returns CDR1 SQVTM and CDR2 ANQGSEA. Trimming took off 0 bases at V and 2 bases at J, with 16 bases between the two ends. The CDR3 covers 16 residues. The CDR3 loop reads CSVEDLGRGNQETQYF. The CDR3 nucleotides read TGCAGCGTTGAAGACCTAGGGAGAGGCAATCAAGAGACCCAGTACTTC.